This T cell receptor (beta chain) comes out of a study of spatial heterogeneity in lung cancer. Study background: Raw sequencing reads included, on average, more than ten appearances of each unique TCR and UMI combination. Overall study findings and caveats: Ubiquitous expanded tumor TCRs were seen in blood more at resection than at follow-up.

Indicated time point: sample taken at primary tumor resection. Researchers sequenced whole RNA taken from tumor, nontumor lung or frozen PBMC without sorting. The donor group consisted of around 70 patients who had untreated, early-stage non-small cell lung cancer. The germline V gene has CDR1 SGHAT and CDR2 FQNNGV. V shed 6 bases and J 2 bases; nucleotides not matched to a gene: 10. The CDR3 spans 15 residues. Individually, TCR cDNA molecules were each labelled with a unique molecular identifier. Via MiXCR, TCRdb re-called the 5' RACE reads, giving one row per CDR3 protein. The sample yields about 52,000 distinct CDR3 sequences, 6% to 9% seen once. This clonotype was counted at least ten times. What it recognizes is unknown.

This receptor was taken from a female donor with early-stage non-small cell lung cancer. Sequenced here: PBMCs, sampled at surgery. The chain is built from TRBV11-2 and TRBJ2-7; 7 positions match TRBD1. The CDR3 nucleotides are TGTGCCAGCAGGTACCCGGGACAGCTTCCCTACGAGCAGTACTTC. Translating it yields CASRYPGQLPYEQYF.